Only a few counts were recorded for the clone carrying this T cell receptor (beta chain). The antigen is undetermined. V was pared by 0 bases and J by 5 bases, with 12 bases of the junction left unmatched. The CDR3 loop spans 16 amino acids. Germline CDR1 SQVTM, CDR2 ANQGSEA. Primed by a sample-barcoded 5' primer and a J-beta primer mix, a second PCR proceeded for 7 to 11 cycles. Sequencing yielded, for each sample, at least 2.5 million paired-end reads carrying CDR3. Using its own MiXCR run on the 5' RACE reads, TCRdb lists one record per CDR3 protein. In the table there are 580,000 or so distinct CDR3 sequences, more than 45% of which are singletons. The data originate from a study of blood T cells in healthy people across ages. Study outcomes and limitations: The study lacked donor CMV status, which possibly confounded expanded clonotype changes.

The sequence was collected from a man older than 75 in good health. The genes are TRBV29-1 and TRBJ1-2, with 7 bases matching TRBD1. The sample taken for sequencing was blood. CDR3 protein: CSVEDRGRGSEYGYTF. The DNA for the CDR3 is TGCAGCGTTGAAGATCGTGGCAGGGGGTCGGAGTATGGCTACACCTTC.